This T cell receptor (beta chain) appears in the sequencing data of a study of blood T cell repertoires in COVID-19. The assay was immunoSEQ multiplex PCR, and TCRdb's table has in-frame clones only and misses some. The top ten hold 15% to 20% of the sample, which has under 150,000 clones, roughly 87% seen once. V dropped 1 base and J dropped 2; count of bases not matched to a gene: 1. Germline V CDR1 and CDR2: SGHNT, YENEEA. The CDR3 is 15 amino acids. The V gene is TRBV11-3, the J gene TRBJ2-2; TRBD2 aligns across 7 bases. This receptor was identified in a man aged 25 to 40 who had recovered from COVID-19. The sample taken for sequencing was PBMCs or T cells enriched from blood (not recorded which). The CDR3 spells CASSLGTRNTGELFF. The CDR3 bases are TGTGCCAGCAGCTTAGGGACTAGAAACACCGGGGAGCTGTTTTTT. The whole variable domain, filled in from reference TRBV11-3 and TRBJ2-2, reads EAGVVQSPRYKIIEKKQPVAFWCNPISGHNTLYWYLQNLGQGPELLIRYENEEAVDDSQLPKDRFSAERLKGVDSTLKIQPAELGDSAVYLCASSLGTRNTGELFFGEGSRLTVL.